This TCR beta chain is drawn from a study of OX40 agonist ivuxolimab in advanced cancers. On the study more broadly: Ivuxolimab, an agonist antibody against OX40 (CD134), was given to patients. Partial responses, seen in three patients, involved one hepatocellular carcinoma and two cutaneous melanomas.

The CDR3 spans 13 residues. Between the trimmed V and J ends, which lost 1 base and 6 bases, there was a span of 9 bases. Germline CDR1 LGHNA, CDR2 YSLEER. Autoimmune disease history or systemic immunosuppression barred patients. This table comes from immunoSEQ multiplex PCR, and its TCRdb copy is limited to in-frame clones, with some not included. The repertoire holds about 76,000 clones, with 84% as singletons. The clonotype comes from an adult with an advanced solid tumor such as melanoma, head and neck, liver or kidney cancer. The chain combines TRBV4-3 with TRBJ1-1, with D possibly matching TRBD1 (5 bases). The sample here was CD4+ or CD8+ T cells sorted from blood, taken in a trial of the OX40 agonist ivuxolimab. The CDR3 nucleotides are TGCGCCAGCAGCCAAGGGGACGACGCTGAAGCTTTCTTT. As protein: CASSQGDDAEAFF.